Shown below are 24 T cell receptor beta chains from a single sample sequenced in a study of blood T cell repertoires in COVID-19. Clones were sequenced by immunoSEQ multiplex PCR, and TCRdb holds only the in-frame ones, with some missing. The sample lists around 150,000 clones; 75% to 90% were seen once. The sequenced sample was PBMCs or T cells enriched from blood (not recorded which). The receptors originated from a woman aged 55-70 years who had recovered from COVID-19.

This chain links TRBV11-1 with TRBJ2-1, with D possibly matching TRBD2 (6 bases). The CDR3 length is 16 residues. Germline CDR1 is SGHAT and CDR2 is FQDESV (reference sequence). V was clipped by 0 bases and J by 5 bases, with 14 bases between them. CDR3 in amino acids: CASSLAGTFINNEQFF. CDR3 DNA: TGTGCCAGCAGCTTAGCGGGGACTTTTATCAACAATGAGCAGTTCTTC.

This clone was counted ten times or more. The rearrangement links TRBV19 to TRBJ2-2, with D tentatively TRBD1 (6 bases). Germline V CDR1 and CDR2: LNHDA, SQIVND (reference sequence). Trimming took off 10 bases at V and 4 bases at J, with 19 bases between the two ends. This CDR3 has 15 residues. The CDR3, as DNA: TGTGCCACCCACCAAGTCAGGGGTGTCACCGGGGAGCTGTTTTTT. The encoded protein is CATHQVRGVTGELFF. Full variable domain (remainder filled in from reference TRBV19 and TRBJ2-2): DGGITQSPKYLFRKEGQNVTLSCEQNLNHDAMYWYRQDPGQGLRLIYYSQIVNDFQKGDIAEGYSVSREKKESFPLTVTSAQKNPTAFYLCATHQVRGVTGELFFGEGSRLTVL.

In its sample, this clone was seen many times. The rearrangement links TRBV7-8 to TRBJ2-3; 13 bases match TRBD2. Germline V gene lookup returns CDR1 SGHVS and CDR2 FQNEAQ. V was clipped by 5 bases and J by 3 bases; unmatched bases: 5. This CDR3 contains 16 residues. The CDR3 here is CASSPTLAGGTDTQYF. The CDR3 region has the DNA TGTGCCAGCAGCCCTACACTAGCGGGGGGGACAGATACGCAGTATTTT.

The DNA for the CDR3 is TGTGCCCGACACGGGGAGGGTCACTATGGCTACACCTTC. Translation: CARHGEGHYGYTF. The V gene is TRBV30, the J gene TRBJ1-2; no clear D gene. V was pared by 8 bases and J by 3 bases, with 16 bases between. Germline V gives CDR1 GTSNPN, CDR2 SVGIG (reference sequence). This CDR3 contains 13 residues.

This chain uses TRBV9 with TRBJ2-1, with TRBD2 identical over 8 bases. Germline assignment: CDR1 SGDLS and CDR2 YYNGEE. The J segment lost 1 base and the V segment lost 4 bases, leaving 4 bases of the junction unmatched. The CDR3 is 15 amino acids. CDR3 sequence: CASSSGGVSYNEQFF. As DNA, the CDR3 is TGTGCCAGCAGCTCCGGGGGGGTGTCCTACAATGAGCAGTTCTTC. The entire variable domain, with the rest obtained from reference TRBV9 and TRBJ2-1, is as follows: DSGVTQTPKHLITATGQRVTLRCSPRSGDLSVYWYQQSLDQGLQFLIQYYNGEERAKGNILERFSAQQFPDLHSELNLSSLELGDSALYFCASSSGGVSYNEQFFGPGTRLTVL.

J is TRBJ2-7 and V is TRBV11-2, with D possibly TRBD1 on 6 matching bases. The V gene lost 2 bases and the J gene lost 2 bases, with 7 bases spanning the gap. This CDR3 comprises 13 residues. From germline, CDR1 is SGHAT and CDR2 FQNNGV. The CDR3 sequence is CASSLHRAYEQYF. Written as DNA, the CDR3 is TGTGCCAGCAGCTTACACAGGGCCTACGAGCAGTACTTC.

The chain combines TRBV27 with TRBJ2-3; TRBD2 agrees at 13 bases. The V gene's germline CDR1 is MNHEY and CDR2 SMNVEV (reference sequence). V trimming: 7 bases; J trimming: 2 bases; junction bases outside the gene matches: 9. The CDR3 spans 17 residues. The CDR3, as DNA: TGTGCCAGCACCGAAAGACTAGCGGGGGGAGTCACAGATACGCAGTATTTT. Protein sequence: CASTERLAGGVTDTQYF.

The CDR3, as DNA: TGTGCCAGCAGCCAATGGACTAGCGGGGGGAACAATGAGCAGTTCTTC. It translates to CASSQWTSGGNNEQFF. J is TRBJ2-1 and V is TRBV3-1 (or the pseudogene TRBV3-2); 14 bases align to TRBD2. Germline lookup yields CDR1 LGHDT and CDR2 YNNKEL (reference sequence). V was clipped by 2 bases and J by 5 bases; unmatched bases: 2. The CDR3 runs to 16 residues.

This chain uses TRBV11-3 with TRBJ2-1; TRBD1 aligns across 10 bases. V lost 5 bases to trimming and J lost 5 bases; unmatched junction nucleotides: 9. The CDR3 contains 16 residues. Per germline, CDR1 SGHNT and CDR2 YENEEA. CDR3 loop: CASSPGQGQGHNEQFF. The CDR3 DNA follows: TGTGCCAGCAGCCCCGGACAGGGACAGGGGCACAATGAGCAGTTCTTC.

The chain employs TRBV7-6 and TRBJ2-1; 9 positions match TRBD2. The V gene's germline CDR1 is SGHVS and CDR2 FNYEAQ. V shed 1 base, J shed 7 bases, and the junction held 8 bases outside the gene matches. The CDR3 loop spans 16 amino acids. Written as DNA, the CDR3 is TGTGCCAGCAGCTTAGTAGCGGGGGCCATCGGGAATGAGCAGTTCTTC. Protein sequence: CASSLVAGAIGNEQFF.

In this sample, this clone turned up a few times. The CDR3 here is CAWSTGSESPLHF. The CDR3, as DNA: TGTGCCTGGAGTACAGGGTCAGAATCACCCCTCCACTTT. The chain is built from TRBV30 and TRBJ1-6; possible D gene TRBD1, 6 bases. V was cut by 2 bases and J by 10 bases, with 12 bases left in between. Per germline, CDR1 GTSNPN and CDR2 SVGIG (reference sequence). The CDR3 is 13 residues long.

The chain links TRBV6-4 to TRBJ1-2, with TRBD1 identical over 9 bases. Trimming at V came to 6 bases and at J to 4 bases, leaving 15 bases not matched to a gene. Germline assignment: CDR1 MRHNA and CDR2 SNTAGT. The CDR3 consists of 17 residues. The CDR3 DNA reads TGTGCCAGCAGCATCCGGGACAGGGTTCTATTCCCCTATGGCTACACCTTC. Amino acid sequence: CASSIRDRVLFPYGYTF.

Many counts were recorded for this clone. The chain combines TRBV7-6 with TRBJ1-1; D ambiguous. V dropped 1 base and J dropped 7 bases, with 7 bases sitting between them. The CDR3 loop spans 12 amino acids. Germline V gives CDR1 SGHVS, CDR2 FNYEAQ. Here the CDR3 DNA reads TGTGCCAGCAGCTTAGGAGGGAGTGAAGCTTTCTTT. As protein: CASSLGGSEAFF.

This rearrangement joins TRBV5-4 to TRBJ1-1, with 8 bases matching TRBD1. The junction had 12 bases not matched to a gene; V was cut back by 0 bases and J by 11 bases. The CDR3 consists of 15 residues. The germline gives CDR1 SGHNT, CDR2 YYREEE (reference sequence). As DNA, the CDR3 is TGTGCCAGCAGCTTGGTGAGCAGGGGGCACATCGGGGCTTTCTTT. It translates to CASSLVSRGHIGAFF.

J is TRBJ2-7 and V is TRBV19; the match to TRBD1 covers 9 bases. The CDR3 has 15 residues. Unmatched junction bases numbered 11, after V lost 4 bases and J lost 7 bases. From germline, CDR1 is LNHDA and CDR2 SQIVND (reference sequence). The CDR3 nucleotides read TGTGCCAGTAGTAACCTTGGGACAGGGCTAGAGGAGCAGTACTTC. It codes for CASSNLGTGLEEQYF. The complete variable domain, with remaining parts taken from reference TRBV19 and TRBJ2-7, reads DGGITQSPKYLFRKEGQNVTLSCEQNLNHDAMYWYRQDPGQGLRLIYYSQIVNDFQKGDIAEGYSVSREKKESFPLTVTSAQKNPTAFYLCASSNLGTGLEEQYFGPGTRLTVT.

The V call is TRBV5-1, the J call TRBJ2-7; D unresolved. This CDR3 region has 14 residues. With 0 bases removed from V and 0 bases from J, the gap between germline ends came to 7 bases. Germline CDR1 SGHRS, CDR2 YFSETQ. CDR3 bases: TGCGCCAGCAGCTTGGTTAGCAGCTCCTACGAGCAGTACTTC. Amino acid sequence: CASSLVSSSYEQYF. The variable domain in full, with the rest retrieved from reference TRBV5-1 and TRBJ2-7, is KAGVTQTPRYLIKTRGQQVTLSCSPISGHRSVSWYQQTPGQGLQFLFEYFSETQRNKGNFPGRFSGRQFSNSRSEMNVSTLELGDSALYLCASSLVSSSYEQYFGPGTRLTVT.

The chain employs TRBV7-8 and TRBJ2-5, with 11 bases that match TRBD2. J gave up 4 bases and V 3 bases, and 7 bases lay outside the gene matches. From germline, CDR1 is SGHVS and CDR2 FQNEAQ. This CDR3 is built from 16 residues. The CDR3 protein is CASSFVLAGGRETQYF. In nucleotides, the CDR3 is TGTGCCAGCAGCTTTGTCCTAGCGGGGGGTCGAGAGACCCAGTACTTC.

This chain joins TRBV12-5 and TRBJ2-2; tentatively, D is TRBD2 (6 bases). Trimming removed 5 bases from V and 5 bases from J, with 6 bases in between. The CDR3 is made up of 12 amino acids. The germline CDR1 and CDR2 sequences are LGHNT and FRNRAP. The CDR3 is CASGRETGELFF. DNA of the CDR3: TGTGCTAGTGGTCGGGAGACCGGGGAGCTGTTTTTT.

The chain has TRBV9 and TRBJ2-2, with 7 bases fitting TRBD2. J lost 4 bases, V lost 4 bases, and 10 bases had no gene match. This CDR3 has 16 amino acids. Germline V lookup: CDR1 SGDLS, CDR2 YYNGEE. The CDR3 loop reads CASSPRRLAVTGELFF. The CDR3 nucleotides read TGTGCCAGCAGCCCCAGGCGGCTAGCGGTCACCGGGGAGCTGTTTTTT. Looking up the rest from reference TRBV9 and TRBJ2-2 gives the full variable domain: DSGVTQTPKHLITATGQRVTLRCSPRSGDLSVYWYQQSLDQGLQFLIQYYNGEERAKGNILERFSAQQFPDLHSELNLSSLELGDSALYFCASSPRRLAVTGELFFGEGSRLTVL.

Concerning this clone: Germline is not matched at one junction end, which may reflect a read error. The chain has TRBV18 and TRBJ1-1; the match to TRBD1 covers 7 bases. This CDR3 is built from 14 residues. The V gene's germline CDR1 is KGHSH and CDR2 LQKENI. This chain's CDR3 is CASSPPRGRFETFF. CDR3 DNA sequence: TGTGCCAGCTCACCACCGAGGGGGCGATTTGAAACTTTCTTT.

This chain links TRBV19 with TRBJ1-4, with TRBD1 as a possible D gene (5 bases). The CDR3 contains 16 residues. Trimming took off 3 bases at V and 0 bases at J, with 11 bases between the two ends. The V gene's germline CDR1 is LNHDA and CDR2 SQIVND (reference sequence). The CDR3 spells CASSIRWGSTNEKLFF. Written as DNA, the CDR3 is TGTGCCAGTAGTATTAGGTGGGGCTCAACTAATGAAAAACTGTTTTTT. The full variable domain, completed using reference TRBV19 and TRBJ1-4, is DGGITQSPKYLFRKEGQNVTLSCEQNLNHDAMYWYRQDPGQGLRLIYYSQIVNDFQKGDIAEGYSVSREKKESFPLTVTSAQKNPTAFYLCASSIRWGSTNEKLFFGSGTQLSVL.

The chain employs TRBV3-1 (or the pseudogene TRBV3-2) and TRBJ2-1; D ambiguous. Trimming shortened V by 0 bases and J by 4 bases, and 10 bases separated the two germline ends. Germline CDR1 LGHDT, CDR2 YNNKEL (reference sequence). There are 15 residues in the CDR3. The CDR3 DNA is TGTGCCAGCAGCCAAGATCTGGCGGAGTACAATGAGCAGTTCTTC. It translates to CASSQDLAEYNEQFF.

This clone was seen only a few times. The J gene is TRBJ1-5, the V gene TRBV5-5; D gene ambiguous. The CDR3 loop spans 16 amino acids. V was trimmed by 1 base and J by 3 bases, leaving 14 bases between them. Germline V lookup: CDR1 SGHKS, CDR2 YYEKEE (reference sequence). CDR3: CASSLRAGGPNQPQHF. CDR3 sequence (DNA): TGTGCCAGCAGCTTGCGGGCAGGAGGACCCAATCAGCCCCAGCATTTT.

The chain employs TRBV11-2 and TRBJ2-7; 9 bases are a match to TRBD2. CDR1 SGHAT and CDR2 FQNNGV come from the germline V gene. This CDR3 comprises 18 residues. V was pared by 1 base and J by 3 bases, with 13 bases of the junction left unmatched. The CDR3 here is CASSLVGGGALSVYEQYF. The CDR3 nucleotides are TGTGCCAGCAGCTTAGTGGGCGGGGGGGCCCTGTCTGTCTACGAGCAGTACTTC.